This T cell receptor beta chain was retrieved from a study of blood T cell repertoires in COVID-19. About the study: Samples of COVID-19 (acute and convalescent) were obtained from the United States, Italy and Spain. From T cells, B-cell-depleted T cells, or PBMCs came the material, which was cDNA or gDNA.

In the original processing: Reference gene primer amplification gave estimated nucleated cell counts. The repertoire was sequenced with immunoSEQ multiplex PCR; TCRdb's copy has only in-frame clones and lacks some. That table is the source of V, J and clone size, and D and trimming were worked out from the DNA. The sample includes under 15,000 clones, approximately 80% of them seen just once. Turning to this clone: The identical CDR3 is also encoded by other nucleotide sequences in the sample.

Germline V gene sequence: CDR1 LGHDT, CDR2 YNNKEL (reference sequence). V was clipped by 4 bases and J by 2 bases, with 11 bases between them. This CDR3 is built from 14 residues. The chain has TRBV3-1 (or the pseudogene TRBV3-2) and TRBJ1-1; D may be TRBD1 (5 bases). Source material: peripheral blood. The receptor was isolated from a human donor in a cohort sampled during active COVID-19. CDR3 DNA sequence: TGTGCCAGCAGCCCTCATAGGGGAAACACTGAAGCTTTCTTT. This translates into CASSPHRGNTEAFF.